The present entry profiles one T cell receptor (beta chain) with its context. No antigen is known for it. The assay was immunoSEQ multiplex PCR, and TCRdb's table has in-frame clones only and misses some. The table lists 2 million to 2.5 million clones, more than 90% of them singletons. CD4+ cells underwent separation, giving CD45RA+ naive and CD45RA-negative memory subsets. The data originate from a study of shared clonotypes between healthy human individuals. Study context: Donor composition was a couple of women and a few men, aged 18 to 49. Each donor contributed plates that comprised three CD4 naive, three CD4 memory, two CD8 naive and one CD8 memory.

Overall study results and limits: Read depth was anticipated to influence clonotype sharing among donors.

The germline V gene encodes CDR1 MNHNY and CDR2 SVGAGI (reference sequence). The CDR3 has 14 amino acids. V shed 5 bases and J shed 4 bases, with 14 bases lying between them. The source material was naive CD4+ T cells sorted from blood. Regarding subset: CD45RA+ positively selected. This receptor was obtained from a man younger than 30 in good health. V gene TRBV6-6 combines with J gene TRBJ1-2, with D maybe TRBD1 (5 bases). Here the CDR3 reads CASSPQAGLYGYTF. The CDR3 bases are TGTGCCAGCAGTCCACAGGCAGGGCTCTATGGCTACACCTTC.